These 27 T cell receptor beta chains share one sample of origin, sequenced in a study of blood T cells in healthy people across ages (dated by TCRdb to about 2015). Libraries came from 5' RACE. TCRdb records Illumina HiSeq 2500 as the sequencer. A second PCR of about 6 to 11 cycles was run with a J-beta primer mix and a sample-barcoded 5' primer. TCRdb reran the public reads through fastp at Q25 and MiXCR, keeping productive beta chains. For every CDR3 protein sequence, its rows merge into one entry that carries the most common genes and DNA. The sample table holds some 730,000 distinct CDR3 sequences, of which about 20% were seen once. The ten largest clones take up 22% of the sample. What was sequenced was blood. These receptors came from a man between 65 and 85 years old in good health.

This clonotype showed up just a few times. The CDR3 here is CASSQDGGSGSWRTDTQYF. CDR3 DNA: TGCGCCAGCAGCCAAGATGGCGGTAGCGGGAGTTGGCGCACAGATACGCAGTATTTT. The V gene is TRBV4-3, the J gene TRBJ2-3; 9 bases fit TRBD2. There are 19 residues in the CDR3. Germline V lookup: CDR1 LGHNA, CDR2 YSLEER. Germline trimming cut 0 bases from V and 1 base from J; bases unmatched to any gene: 11.

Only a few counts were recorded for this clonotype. In DNA, the CDR3 is TGCAGCGTTGAAGGTTCAGGGGTCGACGAGCAGTACTTC. It specifies CSVEGSGVDEQYF. This sequence joins TRBV29-1 and TRBJ2-5; TRBD1 might be the D (6 bases). The J call may be in error: the DNA end matches TRBJ2-7 better. Per the germline V gene, CDR1 is SQVTM and CDR2 is ANQGSEA. The CDR3 runs 13 residues.

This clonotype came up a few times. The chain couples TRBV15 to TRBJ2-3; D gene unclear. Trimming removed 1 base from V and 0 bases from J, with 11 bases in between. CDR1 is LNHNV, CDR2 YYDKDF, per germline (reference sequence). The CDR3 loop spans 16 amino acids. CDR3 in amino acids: CATSRVGFLSTDTQYF. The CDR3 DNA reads TGTGCCACCAGCAGAGTAGGCTTCCTTAGCACAGATACGCAGTATTTT.

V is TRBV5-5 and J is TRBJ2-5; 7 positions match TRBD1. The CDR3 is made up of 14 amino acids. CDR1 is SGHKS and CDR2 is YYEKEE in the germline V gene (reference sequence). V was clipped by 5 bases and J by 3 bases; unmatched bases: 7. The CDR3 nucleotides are TGTGCCAGCAGGCTAACCGGGACAGAAGAGACCCAGTACTTC. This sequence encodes CASRLTGTEETQYF.

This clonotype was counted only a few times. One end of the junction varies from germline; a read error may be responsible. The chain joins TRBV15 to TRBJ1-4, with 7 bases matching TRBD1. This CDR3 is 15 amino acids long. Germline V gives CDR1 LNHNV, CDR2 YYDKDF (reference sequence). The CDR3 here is CATSRDRGTDEKLLF. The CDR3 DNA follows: TGTGCCACCAGCAGAGATAGAGGGACAGATGAAAAACTGCTTTTT. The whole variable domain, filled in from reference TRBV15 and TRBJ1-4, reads DAMVIQNPRYQVTQFGKPVTLSCSQTLNHNVMYWYQQKSSQAPKLLFHYYDKDFNNEADTPDNFQSRRPNTSFCFLDIRSPGLGDTAMYLCATSRDRGTDEKLLFGSGTQLSVL.

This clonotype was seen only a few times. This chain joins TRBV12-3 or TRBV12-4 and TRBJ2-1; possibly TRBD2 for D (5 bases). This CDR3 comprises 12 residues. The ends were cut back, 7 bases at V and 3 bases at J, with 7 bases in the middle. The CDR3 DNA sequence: TGTGCCAGCACGGGGAACTACAATGAGCAGTTCTTC. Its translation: CASTGNYNEQFF.

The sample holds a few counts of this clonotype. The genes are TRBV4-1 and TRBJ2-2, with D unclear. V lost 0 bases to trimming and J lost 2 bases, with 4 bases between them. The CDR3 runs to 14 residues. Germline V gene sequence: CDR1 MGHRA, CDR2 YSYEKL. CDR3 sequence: CASSQEGNTGELFF. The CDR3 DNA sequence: TGCGCCAGCAGCCAAGAGGGTAACACCGGGGAGCTGTTTTTT.

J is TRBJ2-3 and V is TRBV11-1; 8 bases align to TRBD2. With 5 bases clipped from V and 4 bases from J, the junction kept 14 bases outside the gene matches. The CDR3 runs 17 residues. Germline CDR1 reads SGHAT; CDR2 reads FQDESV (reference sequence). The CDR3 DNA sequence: TGTGCCAGCAGCCGCGCGGGAGGAGACCGATCCGCAGATACGCAGTATTTT. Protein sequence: CASSRAGGDRSADTQYF. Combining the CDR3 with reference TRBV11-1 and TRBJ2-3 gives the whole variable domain EAEVAQSPRYKITEKSQAVAFWCDPISGHATLYWYRQILGQGPELLVQFQDESVVDDSQLPKDRFSAERLKGVDSTLKIQPAELGDSAMYLCASSRAGGDRSADTQYFGPGTRLTVL.

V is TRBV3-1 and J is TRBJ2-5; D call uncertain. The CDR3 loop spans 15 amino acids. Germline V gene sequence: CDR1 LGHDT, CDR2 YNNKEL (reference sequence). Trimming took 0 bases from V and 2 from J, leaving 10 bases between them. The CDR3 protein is CASSQDYGRQETQYF. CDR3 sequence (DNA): TGTGCCAGCAGCCAAGATTACGGACGGCAAGAGACCCAGTACTTC.

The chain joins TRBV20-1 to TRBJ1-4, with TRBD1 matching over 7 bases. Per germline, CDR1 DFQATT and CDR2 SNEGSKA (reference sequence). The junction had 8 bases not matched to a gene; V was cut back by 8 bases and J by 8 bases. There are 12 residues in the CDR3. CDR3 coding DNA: TGCAGTACGAGGGGGCCGCGGGAAAAACTGTTTTTT. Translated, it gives CSTRGPREKLFF.

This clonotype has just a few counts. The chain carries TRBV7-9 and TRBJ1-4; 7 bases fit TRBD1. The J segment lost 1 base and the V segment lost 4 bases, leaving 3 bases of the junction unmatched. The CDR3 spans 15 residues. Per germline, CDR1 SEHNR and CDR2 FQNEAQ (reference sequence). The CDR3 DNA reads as TGTGCCAGCAGCTCCCGGGACAGAACTAATGAAAAACTGTTTTTT. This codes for CASSSRDRTNEKLFF.

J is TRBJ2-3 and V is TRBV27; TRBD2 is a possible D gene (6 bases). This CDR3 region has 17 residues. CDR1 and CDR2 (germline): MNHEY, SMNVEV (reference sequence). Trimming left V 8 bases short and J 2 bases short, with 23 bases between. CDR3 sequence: CASRTPGGNVPTDTQYF. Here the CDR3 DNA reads TGTGCCAGCCGAACCCCAGGAGGGAACGTTCCCACAGATACGCAGTATTTT.

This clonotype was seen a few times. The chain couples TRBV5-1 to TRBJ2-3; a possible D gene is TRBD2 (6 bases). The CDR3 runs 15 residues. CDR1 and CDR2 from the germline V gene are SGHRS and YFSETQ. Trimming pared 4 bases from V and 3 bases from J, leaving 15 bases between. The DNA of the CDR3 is TGCGCCAGCAGCACCCTGGGACTGCTAACAGATACGCAGTATTTT. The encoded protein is CASSTLGLLTDTQYF.

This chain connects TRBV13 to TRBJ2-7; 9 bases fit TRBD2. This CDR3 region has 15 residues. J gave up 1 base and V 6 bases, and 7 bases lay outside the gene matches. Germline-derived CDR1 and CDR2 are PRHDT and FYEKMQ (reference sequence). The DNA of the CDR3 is TGTGCCAGCAGGACTACTAGCGGGTTATCCTACGAGCAGTACTTC. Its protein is CASRTTSGLSYEQYF.

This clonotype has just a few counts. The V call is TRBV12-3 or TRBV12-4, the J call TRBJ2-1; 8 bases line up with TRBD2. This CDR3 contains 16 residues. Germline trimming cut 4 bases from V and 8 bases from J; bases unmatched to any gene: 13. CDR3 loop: CASSYQRGTLSDEQFF. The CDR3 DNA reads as TGTGCCAGCAGTTACCAGCGGGGGACCCTGAGCGATGAGCAGTTCTTC.

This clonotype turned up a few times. Written as DNA, the CDR3 is TGTGCCAGCAGCTTAGGTATTGGAAACACCATATATTTT. It codes for CASSLGIGNTIYF. The chain employs TRBV7-2 and TRBJ1-3; D is unclear. Trimming pared 1 base from V and 3 bases from J, leaving 4 bases between. This CDR3 contains 13 residues. Germline V gene lookup returns CDR1 SGHTA and CDR2 FQGNSA.

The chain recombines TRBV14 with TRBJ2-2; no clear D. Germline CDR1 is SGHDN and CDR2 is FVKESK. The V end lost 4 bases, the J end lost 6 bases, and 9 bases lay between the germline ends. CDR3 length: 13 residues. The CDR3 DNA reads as TGTGCCAGCAGCCTCCAGACGGCCGGGGAGCTGTTTTTT. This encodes CASSLQTAGELFF.

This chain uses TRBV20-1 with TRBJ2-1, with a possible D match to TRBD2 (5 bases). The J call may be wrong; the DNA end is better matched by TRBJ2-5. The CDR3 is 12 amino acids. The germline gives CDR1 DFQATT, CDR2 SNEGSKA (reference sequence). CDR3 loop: CSAPDWQETQYF. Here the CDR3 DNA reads TGCAGTGCGCCGGACTGGCAAGAGACCCAGTACTTC.

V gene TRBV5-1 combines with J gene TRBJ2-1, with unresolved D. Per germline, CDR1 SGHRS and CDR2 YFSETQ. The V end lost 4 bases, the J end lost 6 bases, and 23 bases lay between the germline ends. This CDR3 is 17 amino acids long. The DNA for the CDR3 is TGCGCCAGCAGCCCTAACCCGGACCTGCGTTTTAGCAATGAGCAGTTCTTC. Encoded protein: CASSPNPDLRFSNEQFF.

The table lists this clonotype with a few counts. DNA for the CDR3: TGTGCCAGCAGTGCGCCCGGAGGGGCTGGGGCCAACGTCCTGACTTTC. It encodes CASSAPGGAGANVLTF. The chain has TRBV12-3 or TRBV12-4 and TRBJ2-6; perhaps TRBD2 as D (6 bases). V was trimmed by 5 bases and J by 2 bases, leaving 13 bases between them. CDR3 length: 16 residues.

DNA for the CDR3: TGTGCCAGCACGGCAGGCAAGAGTTGGGCGAGCACAGATACGCAGTATTTT. Translated, it gives CASTAGKSWASTDTQYF. J is TRBJ2-3 and V is TRBV6-2 or TRBV6-3; no clear D. V was shortened by 7 bases and J by 0 bases, with 20 bases between the two germline ends. This CDR3 is 17 amino acids long. The germline CDR1 and CDR2 sequences are MNHEY and SVGEGT.

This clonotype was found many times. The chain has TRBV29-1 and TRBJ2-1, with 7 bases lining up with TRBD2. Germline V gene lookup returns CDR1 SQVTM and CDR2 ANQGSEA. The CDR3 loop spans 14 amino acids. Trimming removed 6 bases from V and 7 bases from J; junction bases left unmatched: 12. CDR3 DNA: TGCAGCGTCACTCCTAGCGGCGAGGGGAATGAGCAGTTCTTC. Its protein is CSVTPSGEGNEQFF.

The DNA for the CDR3 is TGCAGTGCTACTGACAGTAGCACTGAAGCTTTCTTT. Its translation is CSATDSSTEAFF. V usage is TRBV20-1 and J usage is TRBJ1-1, with D possibly TRBD1 on 5 matching bases. With 4 bases removed from V and 4 bases from J, the gap between germline ends came to 10 bases. The CDR3 is 12 residues long. Germline V CDR1 and CDR2: DFQATT, SNEGSKA (reference sequence).

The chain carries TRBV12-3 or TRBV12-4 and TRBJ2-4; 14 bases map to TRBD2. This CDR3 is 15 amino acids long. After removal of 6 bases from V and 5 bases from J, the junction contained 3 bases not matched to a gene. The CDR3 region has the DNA TGTGCCAGCAGGCCGGGACTAGCGGGAGAAAACATTCAGTACTTC. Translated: CASRPGLAGENIQYF.

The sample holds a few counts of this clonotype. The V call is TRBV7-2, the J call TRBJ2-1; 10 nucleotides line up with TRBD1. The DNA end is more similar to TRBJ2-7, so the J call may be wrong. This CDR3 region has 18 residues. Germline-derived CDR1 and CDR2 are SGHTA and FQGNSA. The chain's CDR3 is CASSLALHDRDRGHEQYV. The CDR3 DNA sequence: TGTGCCAGCAGCTTAGCCTTACACGACCGGGACAGGGGACACGAGCAGTACGTC.

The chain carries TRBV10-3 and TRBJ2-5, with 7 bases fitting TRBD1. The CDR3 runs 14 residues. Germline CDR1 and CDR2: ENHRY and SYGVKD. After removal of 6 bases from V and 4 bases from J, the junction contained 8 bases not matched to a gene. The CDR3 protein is CAISSGQSVETQYF. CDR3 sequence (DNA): TGTGCCATCAGCTCGGGACAGAGTGTAGAGACCCAGTACTTC.

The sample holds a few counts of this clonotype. The CDR3 sequence is CASSQVTSRGASGNTIYF. The CDR3 nucleotides are TGTGCCAGCAGCCAAGTAACATCGAGAGGGGCATCTGGAAACACCATATATTTT. The chain combines TRBV14 with TRBJ1-3, with D maybe TRBD1 (5 bases). This CDR3 spans 18 amino acids. Germline-derived CDR1 and CDR2 are SGHDN and FVKESK. V was pared by 1 base and J by 1 base, with 17 bases between. Full variable domain (missing parts from reference TRBV14 and TRBJ1-3): EAGVTQFPSHSVIEKGQTVTLRCDPISGHDNLYWYRRVMGKEIKFLLHFVKESKQDESGMPNNRFLAERTGGTYSTLKVQPAELEDSGVYFCASSQVTSRGASGNTIYFGEGSWLTVV.